Given below is one TCR beta chain in context. This entry belongs to a study of T-cell memory formation after mild COVID-19. From the 5' RACE reads, TCRdb called clonotypes with MiXCR, one entry per CDR3 protein. This sample yields around 140,000 distinct CDR3 sequences, of which about 19% are seen a single time; approximately 2.3% belongs to the top ten. With 6 bases removed from V and 5 bases from J, the gap between germline ends came to 11 bases. CDR3 length: 12 residues. CDR1 KGHSH and CDR2 LQKENI come from the germline V gene. The sequenced sample consisted of PBMCs or a T cell subset sorted from them (not recorded which). V usage is TRBV18 and J usage is TRBJ2-7, with D tentatively TRBD1 (5 bases). The clonotype originates from an adult woman who had mild COVID-19 (a few samples of this study predate the infection). Cell type and time point are not known. The CDR3 DNA reads TGTGCCAGCTCCGATTGGGGCCACGAGCAGTACTTC. Translation: CASSDWGHEQYF.